This TCR beta chain was sequenced in a study of T cell responses to AZD1222 COVID-19 vaccine. Data came from immunoSEQ multiplex PCR; TCRdb stores just in-frame clones and leaves some out. This repertoire shows some 130,000 clones, roughly 91% found once; its top ten account for roughly 0.98%. The TCR originated in an adult who received the AZD1222 COVID-19 vaccine. This sample comprised peripheral blood, obtained 28 days after the second AZD1222 dose.

The CDR3 nucleotides read TGTGCCTCAAGGCCGAGCGGGTACACGGATGAGCAGTTCTTC. Protein: CASRPSGYTDEQFF. This chain connects TRBV2 to TRBJ2-1; D might be TRBD2 (6 bases). From germline, CDR1 is SNHLY and CDR2 FYNNEI. The CDR3 contains 14 residues. Trimming took off 11 bases at V and 8 bases at J, with 22 bases between the two ends.